Following are 11 T cell receptor beta chains from one sample sequenced in a study of shared clonotypes between healthy human individuals. Positive CCR7 selection of CD45RO-negative cells yielded the naive CD8 cells, and terminally differentiated effector memory CD45RA+ cells were excluded. Libraries were prepared by immunoSEQ multiplex PCR; TCRdb keeps only in-frame clonotypes and omits some of them. Of 1.5 million to 2.5 million clones in the sample, about 94% were seen once. The material sequenced was naive CD8+ T cells sorted from blood. The receptors originated from a man in his late teens or twenties in good health.

The genes are TRBV10-2 and TRBJ1-1; no clear D gene. CDR3 length equals 15 residues. From germline, CDR1 is WSHSY and CDR2 SAAADI. V was pared by 0 bases and J by 3 bases, with 11 bases between. DNA for the CDR3: TGCGCCAGCAGTGAGTCCGCCCCTTTCGACACTGAAGCTTTCTTT. Translated: CASSESAPFDTEAFF.

With respect to this clone: The same CDR3 is also encoded by other DNA sequences in this sample. The chain joins TRBV27 to TRBJ2-5; D not certain. Germline CDR1 and CDR2: MNHEY and SMNVEV (reference sequence). Between the trimmed V and J ends, which lost 2 bases and 2 bases, there was a span of 6 bases. The CDR3 is 13 amino acids. The CDR3 bases are TGTGCCAGCAGTTTAAACTCGCAAGAGACCCAGTACTTC. This encodes CASSLNSQETQYF.

This chain joins TRBV11-2 and TRBJ2-2, with 7 bases fitting TRBD1. V was clipped by 4 bases and J by 6 bases; unmatched bases: 11. Germline V CDR1 and CDR2: SGHAT, FQNNGV. The CDR3 loop spans 16 amino acids. The CDR3 here is CASSSADRVVAGELFF. The CDR3 DNA follows: TGTGCCAGCAGCTCCGCCGACAGGGTAGTCGCCGGGGAGCTGTTTTTT.

The genes are TRBV27 and TRBJ2-7, with D hard to call. V was clipped by 6 bases and J by 1 base, with 16 bases between them. The CDR3 length is 15 residues. Germline CDR1 and CDR2: MNHEY and SMNVEV (reference sequence). The CDR3 DNA is TGTGCCAGCAGCCTAGATGGTGTAGCTTCCTACGAGCAGTACTTC. Translation: CASSLDGVASYEQYF.

The CDR3 reads CASSLGQAPYEQYF. The CDR3 nucleotides are TGTGCCAGCAGTTTGGGACAGGCGCCCTACGAGCAGTACTTC. V gene TRBV28 combines with J gene TRBJ2-7; 8 nucleotides agree with TRBD1. J was trimmed by 2 bases and V by 3 bases; bases with no gene match: 3. The germline gives CDR1 MDHEN, CDR2 SYDVKM. The CDR3 is 14 residues long.

The chain is built from TRBV4-3 and TRBJ2-7; D is unresolved. CDR3 length: 13 amino acids. The V gene lost 4 bases and the J gene lost 4 bases, with 11 bases spanning the gap. The germline gives CDR1 LGHNA, CDR2 YSLEER. CDR3 protein: CASSLVRGYEQYF. CDR3 coding DNA: TGCGCCAGCAGCCTAGTCAGAGGTTACGAGCAGTACTTC.

The chain combines TRBV2 with TRBJ2-1, with D tentatively TRBD1 (6 bases). Germline loops: CDR1 SNHLY, CDR2 FYNNEI. CDR3 length: 15 amino acids. V was cut by 5 bases and J by 3 bases, with 14 bases left in between. The CDR3 coding sequence is TGTGCCAGCAGTCCCGGACAGATACTCTACAATGAGCAGTTCTTC. Translation gives CASSPGQILYNEQFF.

This rearrangement joins TRBV5-1 to TRBJ2-1, with D tentatively TRBD1 or TRBD2 (5 bases each). The CDR3 spans 14 residues. Germline CDR1 and CDR2: SGHRS and YFSETQ. Trimming pared 7 bases from V and 8 bases from J, leaving 19 bases between. The CDR3 nucleotides read TGCGCCAGCCTTCTTAGGGGAATCGGGGATGAGCAGTTCTTC. Amino acids: CASLLRGIGDEQFF.

On this clone: The sample holds other DNA sequences that translate to the same CDR3. The V and J genes are TRBV27 and TRBJ1-4; weak D call: TRBD1 (5 bases). The germline V gene has CDR1 MNHEY and CDR2 SMNVEV (reference sequence). This CDR3 comprises 14 residues. V was cut by 0 bases and J by 5 bases, with 7 bases left in between. The CDR3 spells CASSLSGANEKLFF. The CDR3 coding sequence is TGTGCCAGCAGTTTATCAGGGGCCAATGAAAAACTGTTTTTT.

The chain joins TRBV13 to TRBJ2-7, with D uncertain. V was cut by 5 bases and J by 6 bases, with 14 bases left in between. The CDR3 has 13 residues. Germline CDR1 and CDR2: PRHDT and FYEKMQ (reference sequence). The CDR3: CASSRPNDGEQYF. The CDR3 nucleotides are TGTGCCAGCAGCCGACCGAACGATGGCGAGCAGTACTTC.

The chain couples TRBV29-1 to TRBJ2-3, with 7 bases matching TRBD1. Trimming removed 0 bases from V and 8 bases from J; junction bases left unmatched: 11. In germline, CDR1 is SQVTM, CDR2 ANQGSEA. The CDR3 runs 15 residues. CDR3 coding DNA: TGCAGCGTTGAAGATCCCGGGACAGACCTAGGTACGCAGTATTTT. Encoded protein: CSVEDPGTDLGTQYF.